This is a list of T cell receptor beta chains from one sample in a study of OX40 agonist ivuxolimab in advanced cancers. Clones were read by immunoSEQ multiplex PCR, and TCRdb kept only the in-frame ones, dropping some. The sample shows 90,000 to 120,000 clones, 80% to 95% of them seen only once. The starting material was CD4+ or CD8+ T cells sorted from blood, obtained in a trial of the OX40 agonist ivuxolimab. These receptors all stem from an adult with an advanced solid tumor such as melanoma, head and neck, liver or kidney cancer. The conserved cysteine and the conserved F or W are not part of the CDR3 here.

j_call: NA
v_call: TRBV9
cdr3_aa: ASSTGLAEHEQY

j_call: TRBJ2-1
v_call: TRBV6-5
cdr3_aa: ASSYQRGSYNEQF

j_call: TRBJ2-1
v_call: TRBV6-5
cdr3_aa: ASSYSGLGYHNEQF

j_call: TRBJ2-4
v_call: TRBV9
cdr3_aa: ASSFRQDRGIQY

j_call: TRBJ2-1
v_call: TRBV6-9
cdr3_aa: ASSPGASGSGEQF

j_call: TRBJ1-2
v_call: TRBV2
cdr3_aa: ASSEVPNYGYT

j_call: TRBJ2-7
v_call: TRBV6-6
cdr3_aa: ASILQGGQGYEQY

j_call: TRBJ1-1
v_call: TRBV7-8
cdr3_aa: ASSPWTGTNTEAF

j_call: TRBJ2-7
v_call: TRBV6-6
cdr3_aa: ASSPAGTSPYEQY

j_call: TRBJ2-3
v_call: TRBV29-1
cdr3_aa: SVWGVRADTQY

j_call: TRBJ2-7
v_call: TRBV19
cdr3_aa: ASSISLAGPYEQY

j_call: TRBJ1-2
v_call: TRBV6-5
cdr3_aa: ASSQGNYGYT

j_call: TRBJ2-6
v_call: TRBV11-2
cdr3_aa: ASSLAAGGDSGANVLT

j_call: TRBJ2-7
v_call: TRBV7-2
cdr3_aa: ASSLVETGWSYEQY

j_call: TRBJ2-1
v_call: TRBV27
cdr3_aa: ASSLARESYDEQF

j_call: TRBJ2-1
v_call: TRBV4-2
cdr3_aa: ASSLVTGEQF

j_call: TRBJ2-1
v_call: TRBV7-6
cdr3_aa: ASSPYHLSSYNEQF

j_call: TRBJ2-1
v_call: TRBV14
cdr3_aa: ASSPWTGPDYNEQF

j_call: TRBJ1-3
v_call: TRBV30
cdr3_aa: AWTRTSGNTIY

j_call: TRBJ1-5
v_call: TRBV19
cdr3_aa: ASSIVFLRGSNQPQH

j_call: NA
v_call: TRBV6-6
cdr3_aa: ASRPPGQGIEQY

j_call: TRBJ1-4
v_call: TRBV9
cdr3_aa: ASSVPGGQLF

j_call: TRBJ2-7
v_call: TRBV10-3
cdr3_aa: AISEYTSGGPYEQY

j_call: TRBJ1-4
v_call: TRBV25-1
cdr3_aa: ASSEGHLEKLF

j_call: TRBJ1-4
v_call: TRBV7-9
cdr3_aa: ASSWGQKNEKLF

j_call: TRBJ2-4
v_call: TRBV19
cdr3_aa: ASSMGARVLAAKNIQY

j_call: TRBJ1-4
v_call: TRBV29-1
cdr3_aa: SARTGPNNEKLF

j_call: TRBJ2-7
v_call: TRBV18
cdr3_aa: ASSPPGQGGYEQY

j_call: TRBJ1-1
v_call: TRBV5-5
cdr3_aa: ASSSQVGVNTEAF

j_call: TRBJ1-4
v_call: TRBV5-4
cdr3_aa: ASSLGEKLF

j_call: TRBJ1-1
v_call: TRBV6-5
cdr3_aa: ASSYSGASRGTEAF

j_call: TRBJ2-7
v_call: TRBV14
cdr3_aa: ASSPDRAYEQY

j_call: TRBJ2-6
v_call: TRBV5-1
cdr3_aa: ASSLLVSGANVLT

j_call: TRBJ1-1
v_call: TRBV5-1
cdr3_aa: ASSLGVVTEAF

j_call: TRBJ1-2
v_call: TRBV18
cdr3_aa: ASSPIEGRNNYGYT

j_call: TRBJ2-7
v_call: TRBV6-5
cdr3_aa: ASSLDTASSYEQY

j_call: TRBJ1-2
v_call: TRBV18
cdr3_aa: ASSPTGGIGYGYT

j_call: TRBJ1-2
v_call: TRBV30
cdr3_aa: AWSGKEGQGYGYT

j_call: TRBJ2-7
v_call: TRBV14
cdr3_aa: ASRLGTGGIEQY

j_call: TRBJ1-1
v_call: TRBV11-2
cdr3_aa: ASSFDRLNTEAF

j_call: TRBJ1-1
v_call: TRBV6-5
cdr3_aa: ASSYSLSSPTEAF

j_call: TRBJ2-7
v_call: TRBV18
cdr3_aa: ASSRETGGDYEQY

j_call: TRBJ1-2
v_call: TRBV29-1
cdr3_aa: SANQDYGYT

j_call: TRBJ1-2
v_call: TRBV6-1
cdr3_aa: ASTTRPGYYGYT

j_call: TRBJ1-4
v_call: TRBV7-6
cdr3_aa: ASSLQAGVEKLF

j_call: TRBJ2-7
v_call: TRBV4-1
cdr3_aa: ASSRADYKSYYEQY

j_call: TRBJ2-1
v_call: TRBV6-1
cdr3_aa: ASSAYRDGNEQF

j_call: TRBJ2-2
v_call: TRBV29-1
cdr3_aa: SVENTGELF